The present T cell receptor beta chain was sequenced within a study of blood T cells in healthy people across ages. V lost 6 bases to trimming and J lost 2 bases; unmatched junction nucleotides: 8. Per germline, CDR1 MDHEN and CDR2 SYDVKM. This CDR3 is 15 amino acids long. Findings of the study overall: Since the PBMCs were unsorted, naive and antigen-experienced cells could not be conclusively compared. Changes in expanded clonotypes were possibly confounded, as the CMV status of donors was unknown. Considered underestimates were the diversity estimates obtained from one million T cells. While age rose, TCR beta diversity per million T cells dropped in a roughly linear way.

Combining a sample-barcoded 5' primer with a J-beta primer mix, a second PCR ran for about 6 to 11 cycles. TCRdb re-derived calls from the 5' RACE reads in MiXCR, one entry per CDR3 protein. The table has about 670,000 distinct CDR3 sequences, 40% to 65% seen once. As for this clonotype: Its antigen is unknown.

The sample comprised blood. The sequence derives from an elderly woman in good health. This chain links TRBV28 with TRBJ2-7, with 9 bases fitting TRBD2. CDR3 sequence reads: CASRGRASGTYEQYF. The CDR3 nucleotides read TGTGCCAGCAGGGGACGGGCTAGCGGGACCTACGAGCAGTACTTC.